A selection of T cell receptor beta chains follows, all from one sample in a study of blood T cell repertoires in COVID-19. Measured with immunoSEQ multiplex PCR; TCRdb has only the in-frame clones, and not every one. The sample holds 210,000 or so clones, around 80% seen once. The sample comprised PBMCs or T cells enriched from blood (not recorded which). These receptors all come from a man aged 25-45 years with acute COVID-19. The CDR3 runs from the conserved cysteine through the conserved F or W. Each record gives: clone size, V gene, D gene, J gene, CDR3 DNA, CDR3 protein. A D gene is named only where the DNA matches it firmly. The size field is filled for only some rows; it gives once, few, many or a size class.

clone_size: .
v_call: TRBV14
d_call: .
j_call: TRBJ1-1
cdr3_nt: TGTGCCAGCAGCCAAGAGACGGGGGGCAACACTGAAGCTTTCTTT
cdr3_aa: CASSQETGGNTEAFF

clone_size: .
v_call: TRBV7-2
d_call: .
j_call: TRBJ1-1
cdr3_nt: TGTGCCAGCAGCTTATCGGTGGGAGGGAACACTGAAGCTTTCTTT
cdr3_aa: CASSLSVGGNTEAFF

clone_size: .
v_call: TRBV2
d_call: .
j_call: TRBJ2-7
cdr3_nt: TGTGCCAGCAACCTCGATCCGAGGACAGTCCTCTACGAGCAGTACTTC
cdr3_aa: CASNLDPRTVLYEQYF

clone_size: .
v_call: TRBV27
d_call: .
j_call: TRBJ1-1
cdr3_nt: TGTGCCAGCAGTCCCGGGGGGCCTGAAGCTTTCTTT
cdr3_aa: CASSPGGPEAFF

clone_size: .
v_call: TRBV19
d_call: TRBD1
j_call: TRBJ1-2
cdr3_nt: TGTGCCAGTAGTACTAGGCCTCGACAGGGGCATGGCTACACCTTC
cdr3_aa: CASSTRPRQGHGYTF

clone_size: .
v_call: TRBV19
d_call: TRBD1
j_call: TRBJ2-7
cdr3_nt: TGTGCCACCCGGGACAGCTACTACGAGCAGTACTTC
cdr3_aa: CATRDSYYEQYF

clone_size: .
v_call: TRBV7-6
d_call: TRBD2
j_call: TRBJ2-1
cdr3_nt: TGTGCCAGCAGCTTTCGGCTAGCGGGGGGCCCTAATGAGCAGTTCTTC
cdr3_aa: CASSFRLAGGPNEQFF

clone_size: few
v_call: TRBV4-1
d_call: .
j_call: TRBJ2-3
cdr3_nt: TGCGCCAGCAGCCAAGACAGGTCCTCTAGCACAGATACGCAGTATTTT
cdr3_aa: CASSQDRSSSTDTQYF

clone_size: .
v_call: TRBV5-1
d_call: .
j_call: TRBJ1-2
cdr3_nt: TGCGCCAGCAGCTTGCAGGTCAGCTATGGCTACACCTTC
cdr3_aa: CASSLQVSYGYTF

clone_size: .
v_call: TRBV10-2
d_call: .
j_call: TRBJ1-1
cdr3_nt: TGCGCCAGCAGTGAGAGCCTGAATGAAGCTTTCTTT
cdr3_aa: CASSESLNEAFF

clone_size: .
v_call: TRBV5-1
d_call: .
j_call: TRBJ2-3
cdr3_nt: TGCGCCAGCAGCCTAAGGACAGACCCCACAGATACGCAGTATTTT
cdr3_aa: CASSLRTDPTDTQYF

clone_size: .
v_call: TRBV7-9
d_call: TRBD1
j_call: TRBJ1-4
cdr3_nt: TGTGCCAGCAGTTCCGGGACAGGGGGAGAAAAACTGTTTTTT
cdr3_aa: CASSSGTGGEKLFF

clone_size: once
v_call: TRBV19
d_call: TRBD2
j_call: TRBJ2-5
cdr3_nt: TGTGCCAGTAGTAATTGGGGCGGGGGACGGGAGACCCAGTACTTC
cdr3_aa: CASSNWGGGRETQYF

clone_size: .
v_call: TRBV13
d_call: TRBD2
j_call: TRBJ2-5
cdr3_nt: TGTGCCAGCAGCTACTCTTTAGCGGGGGGGCCGCAGACCCAGTACTTC
cdr3_aa: CASSYSLAGGPQTQYF

clone_size: .
v_call: TRBV5-3
d_call: TRBD1
j_call: TRBJ2-2
cdr3_nt: TGTGCCAGAAGGAAGAAGGGACAGGGATTTCAAAGGAACACCGGGGAGCTGTTTTTT
cdr3_aa: CARRKKGQGFQRNTGELFF

clone_size: .
v_call: TRBV6-5
d_call: .
j_call: TRBJ2-7
cdr3_nt: TGTGCCAGCAGCCTCGGTAGAGTCAACTACGAGCAGTACTTC
cdr3_aa: CASSLGRVNYEQYF

clone_size: .
v_call: TRBV3-1/TRBV3-2
d_call: .
j_call: TRBJ2-1
cdr3_nt: TGTGCCAGCAGCCAAGAAAGTAGCTTCTCCTACAATGAGCAGTTCTTC
cdr3_aa: CASSQESSFSYNEQFF

clone_size: .
v_call: TRBV19
d_call: .
j_call: TRBJ1-1
cdr3_nt: TGTGCCACCTCACCGCTTCCACGGGACACTGAAGCTTTCTTT
cdr3_aa: CATSPLPRDTEAFF

clone_size: .
v_call: TRBV2
d_call: TRBD2
j_call: TRBJ2-7
cdr3_nt: TGTGCCAGCAGTCAAGCGGGACTAGCGTTGGGCGAGCAGTACTTC
cdr3_aa: CASSQAGLALGEQYF

clone_size: .
v_call: TRBV14
d_call: .
j_call: TRBJ2-7
cdr3_nt: TGTGCCAGCAGCCAGTTACAACGCGAGCAGTACTTC
cdr3_aa: CASSQLQREQYF

clone_size: .
v_call: TRBV9
d_call: .
j_call: TRBJ1-2
cdr3_nt: TGTGCCAGCAGCGTAGGAACGACACCAAACTATGGCTACACCTTC
cdr3_aa: CASSVGTTPNYGYTF

clone_size: once
v_call: TRBV18
d_call: .
j_call: TRBJ1-5
cdr3_nt: TGTGCCAGCTCTCTCGGCACAGGCAATCAGCCCCAGCATTTT
cdr3_aa: CASSLGTGNQPQHF

clone_size: .
v_call: TRBV6-2/TRBV6-3
d_call: .
j_call: TRBJ1-5
cdr3_nt: TGTGCCAGCAGTTACTTCGCGAGCTATCAGCCCCAGCATTTT
cdr3_aa: CASSYFASYQPQHF

clone_size: .
v_call: TRBV19
d_call: .
j_call: TRBJ1-4
cdr3_nt: TGTGCCAGTAGTATGGAGAGGGAGGCCCCGTGGACTAATGAAAAACTGTTTTTT
cdr3_aa: CASSMEREAPWTNEKLFF

clone_size: .
v_call: TRBV5-6
d_call: TRBD1
j_call: TRBJ1-1
cdr3_nt: TGTGCCAGCACCGCCGGGACAGGGGGCTACACTGAAGCTTTCTTT
cdr3_aa: CASTAGTGGYTEAFF

clone_size: .
v_call: TRBV6-5
d_call: .
j_call: TRBJ2-2
cdr3_nt: TGTGCCAGCAGTTACGGGCATGTGACCGGGGAGCTGTTTTTT
cdr3_aa: CASSYGHVTGELFF

clone_size: few
v_call: TRBV7-9
d_call: .
j_call: TRBJ1-1
cdr3_nt: TGTGCCAGCAGCTTAGGCGGCCCGAACACTGAAGCTTTCTTT
cdr3_aa: CASSLGGPNTEAFF

clone_size: once
v_call: TRBV6-5
d_call: .
j_call: TRBJ1-1
cdr3_nt: TGTGCCAGCAGTAGGACACTTCTAGGGGGCACTGAAGCTTTCTTT
cdr3_aa: CASSRTLLGGTEAFF

clone_size: .
v_call: TRBV7-9
d_call: .
j_call: TRBJ1-5
cdr3_nt: TGTGCCAGCAGCTTAGGAACGGGAGATAGCAATCAGCCCCAGCATTTT
cdr3_aa: CASSLGTGDSNQPQHF

clone_size: .
v_call: TRBV30
d_call: .
j_call: TRBJ1-1
cdr3_nt: TGTGCCTGGCAGGGGTTCACTGAAGCTTTCTTT
cdr3_aa: CAWQGFTEAFF

clone_size: once
v_call: TRBV25-1
d_call: .
j_call: TRBJ2-3
cdr3_nt: TGTGCCAGCACCCAAGGGGGTCCAGATACGCAGTATTTT
cdr3_aa: CASTQGGPDTQYF

clone_size: .
v_call: TRBV19
d_call: .
j_call: TRBJ1-5
cdr3_nt: TGTGCCAGTAGTATAGACAGGGGCAATCAGCCCCAGCATTTT
cdr3_aa: CASSIDRGNQPQHF

clone_size: .
v_call: TRBV29-1
d_call: TRBD1
j_call: TRBJ2-7
cdr3_nt: TGCAGCGTTGTCCAGGGGACAGCCTACGAGCAGTACTTC
cdr3_aa: CSVVQGTAYEQYF

clone_size: .
v_call: TRBV14
d_call: .
j_call: TRBJ2-7
cdr3_nt: TGTGCCAGCAGCCAAGATCGCGGTGAGCAGTACTTC
cdr3_aa: CASSQDRGEQYF

clone_size: .
v_call: TRBV12-3/TRBV12-4
d_call: .
j_call: TRBJ2-1
cdr3_nt: TGTGCCAGCAGGATCCAACTAGATTATGAGCAGTTCTTC
cdr3_aa: CASRIQLDYEQFF

clone_size: .
v_call: TRBV6-5
d_call: TRBD1
j_call: TRBJ1-6
cdr3_nt: TGTGCCAGCAGGACAGGGGGCGTTTCACCCCTCCACTTT
cdr3_aa: CASRTGGVSPLHF

clone_size: .
v_call: TRBV19
d_call: TRBD1
j_call: TRBJ1-5
cdr3_nt: TGTGCTACTTCTCCGGGACAGATCAGCAATCAGCCCCAGCATTTT
cdr3_aa: CATSPGQISNQPQHF

clone_size: .
v_call: TRBV7-9
d_call: TRBD1
j_call: TRBJ1-5
cdr3_nt: TGTGCCAGCAGCTTAGACCGGGACAGGGGGCGCAATCAGCCCCAGCATTTT
cdr3_aa: CASSLDRDRGRNQPQHF

clone_size: .
v_call: TRBV6-5
d_call: .
j_call: TRBJ1-6
cdr3_nt: TGTGCCAGCAGTCCGTGGGGAGAGGCCCTCCACTTT
cdr3_aa: CASSPWGEALHF

clone_size: .
v_call: TRBV6-1
d_call: .
j_call: TRBJ2-7
cdr3_nt: TGTGCCAGCAGTGAGGCGACAGGAAACTACGAGCAGTACTTC
cdr3_aa: CASSEATGNYEQYF

clone_size: .
v_call: TRBV15
d_call: .
j_call: TRBJ2-5
cdr3_nt: TGTGCCACCTCAGGGAAAGTTTACGAGACCCAGTACTTC
cdr3_aa: CATSGKVYETQYF

clone_size: .
v_call: TRBV3-1/TRBV3-2
d_call: TRBD1
j_call: TRBJ1-2
cdr3_nt: TGTGCCAGCAGCCAGGGCACAGGGGATATAGCTGGCTACACCTTC
cdr3_aa: CASSQGTGDIAGYTF

clone_size: .
v_call: TRBV4-2
d_call: TRBD1
j_call: TRBJ2-1
cdr3_nt: TGTGCCAGCAGCCAAGAACTTCTGGGACAGGGTGGGAATGAGCAGTTCTTC
cdr3_aa: CASSQELLGQGGNEQFF

clone_size: few
v_call: TRBV3-1/TRBV3-2
d_call: .
j_call: TRBJ1-3
cdr3_nt: TGTGCCAGCAGCCAACACTCTGGAAACACCATATATTTT
cdr3_aa: CASSQHSGNTIYF

clone_size: .
v_call: TRBV27
d_call: .
j_call: TRBJ1-1
cdr3_nt: TGTGCCAGCAGTTTTAGCTCAAACACTGAAGCTTTCTTT
cdr3_aa: CASSFSSNTEAFF

clone_size: .
v_call: TRBV6-5
d_call: .
j_call: TRBJ2-1
cdr3_nt: TGTGCCTCGAGCAGGTTGGTGAGGGACAATGAGCAGTTCTTC
cdr3_aa: CASSRLVRDNEQFF

clone_size: .
v_call: TRBV6-5
d_call: .
j_call: TRBJ1-6
cdr3_nt: TGTGCCAGCAGTACCCAGGGTTTGGGTAATTCACCCCTCCACTTT
cdr3_aa: CASSTQGLGNSPLHF

clone_size: .
v_call: TRBV6-5
d_call: .
j_call: TRBJ1-3
cdr3_nt: TGTGCCAGCCGCATCGGGACATTAGCTGGAAACACCATATATTTT
cdr3_aa: CASRIGTLAGNTIYF

clone_size: .
v_call: TRBV2
d_call: .
j_call: TRBJ1-2
cdr3_nt: TGTGCCAGCAGTGTCGGGAACTATGGCTACACCTTC
cdr3_aa: CASSVGNYGYTF

clone_size: .
v_call: TRBV27
d_call: .
j_call: TRBJ1-1
cdr3_nt: TGTGCCAGCAGTTTTAAGGGGCGTGCGGACACTGAAGCTTTCTTT
cdr3_aa: CASSFKGRADTEAFF

clone_size: .
v_call: TRBV7-9
d_call: TRBD1
j_call: TRBJ2-1
cdr3_nt: TGTGCCAGCAGCTTAGGGGACAGCTCCTACAATGAGCAGTTCTTC
cdr3_aa: CASSLGDSSYNEQFF

clone_size: .
v_call: TRBV7-2
d_call: TRBD2
j_call: TRBJ2-1
cdr3_nt: TGTGCCAGCAGCGAGACTAGCGGGGGGGTTTATGAGCAGTTCTTC
cdr3_aa: CASSETSGGVYEQFF

clone_size: .
v_call: TRBV6-5
d_call: .
j_call: TRBJ1-2
cdr3_nt: TGTGCCAGCAGTTACTCGGCGGCTAACTATGGCTACACCTTC
cdr3_aa: CASSYSAANYGYTF

clone_size: .
v_call: TRBV9
d_call: TRBD1
j_call: TRBJ1-2
cdr3_nt: TGTGCCAGCAGCCGGGACAGGGCCAATGGCTACACCTTC
cdr3_aa: CASSRDRANGYTF

clone_size: .
v_call: TRBV19
d_call: TRBD1
j_call: TRBJ1-2
cdr3_nt: TGTGCCAGTAGGAGCAGAACCGGGACAGATAACTATGGCTACACCTTC
cdr3_aa: CASRSRTGTDNYGYTF

clone_size: .
v_call: TRBV5-1
d_call: .
j_call: TRBJ2-7
cdr3_nt: TGCGCCAGCAGCTTGTTGACATCTTACGAGCAGTACTTC
cdr3_aa: CASSLLTSYEQYF

clone_size: few
v_call: TRBV6-5
d_call: .
j_call: TRBJ1-5
cdr3_nt: TGTGCCAGCAGCCTAGCGAGGGACAGCAATCAGCCCCAGCATTTT
cdr3_aa: CASSLARDSNQPQHF

clone_size: .
v_call: TRBV29-1
d_call: .
j_call: TRBJ1-6
cdr3_nt: TGCAGCGTCCATGACAGGAGCTCCTATAATTCACCCCTCCACTTT
cdr3_aa: CSVHDRSSYNSPLHF

clone_size: once
v_call: TRBV11-1
d_call: .
j_call: TRBJ1-2
cdr3_nt: TGTGCCAGCAGCAACGAGGGAGGCGGGAGATTCACCTTC
cdr3_aa: CASSNEGGGRFTF

clone_size: .
v_call: TRBV6-5
d_call: TRBD2
j_call: TRBJ2-3
cdr3_nt: TGTGCCAGCAGTTACATGGGACTAGCGGGGACAGATACGCAGTATTTT
cdr3_aa: CASSYMGLAGTDTQYF